This T cell receptor (beta chain) appears in the sequencing data of a study of cytomegalovirus exposure and HLA in healthy donors. The PCR had 60 Vbeta and 13 Jbeta primers. The assay was immunoSEQ multiplex PCR, and TCRdb's table has in-frame clones only and misses some. This sample's clone table lists some 51,000 clones. For this clone: Its specificity is not known.

V was pared by 5 bases and J by 7 bases, with 15 bases between. The CDR3 is 15 residues long. From germline, CDR1 is LNHDA and CDR2 SQIVND (reference sequence). General study results and limits: High sensitivity and specificity were reportedly achieved when the classifier diagnosed cytomegalovirus status. According to the study, 160 or so TCR beta chains were cytomegalovirus-associated.

The specimen sequenced was PBMCs. The chain couples TRBV19 to TRBJ1-6; D might be TRBD1 (6 bases). The clonotype originates from a man aged 50 to 59 in good health and CMV-seropositive. DNA of the CDR3: TGTGCCAGTAGTGCCACAGGGTTACGGAATTCACCCCTCCACTTT. It encodes CASSATGLRNSPLHF.